This T cell receptor (beta chain) was sequenced in a study of T cell therapy after organ transplantation. TCRdb's copy holds only in-frame clones and misses some; the assay was immunoSEQ multiplex PCR. The sample consists of approximately 52,000 clones, less than 95% of them appearing once. V lost 0 bases and J 8 bases, leaving 14 bases between the germline ends. The germline CDR1 and CDR2 sequences are MNHEY and SVGAGI. This CDR3 has 15 amino acids. As to this clone: Its target is not known.

General study results and limits: Nonresponder repertoires showed strong pretherapy expansions, barely changing post-therapy. Pretherapy CD8 clonality inversely correlated with its fold change after therapy.

The clonotype was recovered from a human patient who had received a solid organ transplant and had CMV disease. The sample here was CD8+ T cells from blood, taken before autologous CMV-specific T cell therapy. This chain joins TRBV6-5 and TRBJ2-1; D gene uncertain. CDR3 sequence (DNA): TGTGCCAGCAGTTACTCGAGTTCGCCGACGGATGAGCAGTTCTTC. Protein product: CASSYSSSPTDEQFF.